This T cell receptor (beta chain) is from a study of blood T cell repertoires in COVID-19. Only in-frame clones appear in the TCRdb table, and some are missing; sequencing was by immunoSEQ multiplex PCR. The sample lists about 230,000 clones, approximately 89% seen once, with approximately 4.3% in the top ten. The ends lost 4 bases at V and 8 bases at J; junction bases unmatched: 11. The length of the CDR3 is 15 residues. The V gene's germline CDR1 is SGHNT and CDR2 YENEEA. Sequenced: PBMCs or T cells enriched from blood (not recorded which). The source of this sequence is a woman aged 30 to 39 with acute COVID-19. The chain recombines TRBV11-3 with TRBJ2-1; 7 bases match TRBD1. Here the CDR3 reads CASSSEGATTHEQFF. The CDR3 DNA reads TGTGCCAGCAGCTCAGAGGGGGCCACTACCCATGAGCAGTTCTTC.